The next 5 T cell receptor beta chains were all read from a single sample in a study of blood T cell repertoires in COVID-19. Sequencing was performed with immunoSEQ multiplex PCR; in TCRdb, only in-frame clones are kept and a portion is missing. This table has more than 60,000 clones, 86% appearing once. The sample consisted of peripheral blood. The receptor source for this set is a man aged 50-60 years with active COVID-19.

The rearrangement uses TRBV3-1 (or the pseudogene TRBV3-2) and TRBJ1-2; 7 nucleotides line up with TRBD1. Unmatched junction bases numbered 12, after V lost 3 bases and J lost 5 bases. The V gene's germline CDR1 is LGHDT and CDR2 YNNKEL (reference sequence). The CDR3 spans 16 residues. The CDR3 DNA follows: TGTGCCAGCAGCCATAGGCAGACCGGGACAGTGTATGGCTACACCTTC. Its protein product is CASSHRQTGTVYGYTF.

The chain recombines TRBV5-1 with TRBJ2-5; TRBD2 aligns across 11 bases. The J segment lost 5 bases and the V segment lost 4 bases, leaving 4 bases of the junction unmatched. Germline CDR1 SGHRS, CDR2 YFSETQ. This CDR3 has 14 amino acids. The CDR3 protein is CASSTSGGRETQYF. DNA of the CDR3: TGCGCCAGCAGCACTAGCGGGGGAAGGGAGACCCAGTACTTC.

This clone has only a few counts. In nucleotides, the CDR3 is TGCGCCAGCAGCTTAGGTACGGGAGGGAATGAGCAGTTCTTC. Protein sequence: CASSLGTGGNEQFF. The genes are TRBV5-1 and TRBJ2-1; 8 bases fit TRBD2. This CDR3 region has 14 residues. Germline CDR1 is SGHRS and CDR2 is YFSETQ. The V and J ends lost 2 bases and 7 bases, in that order; junction bases with no gene match: 5. Full variable domain (missing parts from reference TRBV5-1 and TRBJ2-1): KAGVTQTPRYLIKTRGQQVTLSCSPISGHRSVSWYQQTPGQGLQFLFEYFSETQRNKGNFPGRFSGRQFSNSRSEMNVSTLELGDSALYLCASSLGTGGNEQFFGPGTRLTVL.

This chain joins TRBV9 and TRBJ2-7; D may be TRBD2 (5 bases). Germline lookup yields CDR1 SGDLS and CDR2 YYNGEE. V was shortened by 4 bases and J by 7 bases, with 21 bases between the two germline ends. The CDR3 runs 15 residues. The CDR3: CASSPRLGPSGEQYF. The CDR3 DNA follows: TGTGCCAGCAGCCCTCGACTGGGCCCTTCGGGGGAGCAGTACTTC.

The rearrangement links TRBV4-3 to TRBJ2-5; 11 nucleotides line up with TRBD2. This CDR3 has 16 amino acids. From germline, CDR1 is LGHNA and CDR2 YSLEER. J lost 2 bases, V lost 1 base, and 3 bases had no gene match. CDR3 sequence reads: CASSQALAGGQETQYF. CDR3 nucleotide sequence: TGCGCCAGCAGCCAAGCCTTAGCGGGGGGGCAAGAGACCCAGTACTTC.